This note documents a single T cell receptor beta chain sequence. Its antigen is still unknown. Per-base qualities were not stored, and no clone one base away is much larger. The data were obtained in a study of T cells in localized non-small cell lung cancer (dated by TCRdb to the early 2020s). Regarding the complete study: The study examined T cell repertoires in 200 to 300 patients with early-stage NSCLC and compared tumors with uninvolved tumor-adjacent lungs. The cohort comprised roughly 240 treatment-naïve NSCLC patients with resected, localized lung tumors. NSCLC patients had a mean age of around 61 years, and 129 were male and around 99 female.

Two independent pathologists confirmed that the uninvolved adjacent lung, which was taken at least 2 cm from the tumor margin, was free of atypia. At diagnosis, tumor, uninvolved tumor-adjacent lung and peripheral blood were collected and then preserved as a mix of FFPE and fresh-frozen material. TCR beta CDR3 regions were sequenced from DNA using the immunoSEQ Assay. As for the original processing: T cell density was computed as TCR beta template counts normalized to usable DNA estimated by amplifying housekeeping genes. The preseqR package was used to estimate richness by extrapolating to 400,000 templates for PBMC samples and to 120,000 templates for tissue samples. Clonality was defined as one minus Pielou's evenness. Tissue-enriched TCRs were identified through differential abundance testing performed on productive amino-acid clonotypes, with a minimum total count of 5 and an alpha of 0.1. The Jaccard Index and the Morisita Overlap Index were used to measure repertoire overlap between compartments. GLIPH clustered TCR beta CDR3s with public tetramer-defined viral CDR3s; viral motifs required at least three viral sequences plus V-gene enrichment. TCRdb carries this immuneACCESS record with in-frame sequences only. Its versions omit some clonotypes, under half of them owing to an unresolved V gene in the studies checked, with the rest unexplained. V and J calls plus clone size are reproduced from that table; the DNA served to infer D and trimming. This sample has 1,000 or so clones in its table, and 19% of those were observed once. The ten largest clones add up to about a sixth of the sample.

Paper-wide results and their limitations: Since the design was exploratory, TCR variables were selected using unadjusted p-values with no false-discovery rate correction. Longer overall survival was associated with higher blood T cell density, whereas shorter survival was associated with higher adjacent-lung clonality. The highest T cell clonality was observed in uninvolved tumor-adjacent lung, where clonality exceeded that of tumor, suggesting that antigenic responses were more focused in uninvolved tumor-adjacent lung. Of the top 100 tumor clones, a median of 57 were detected in paired uninvolved adjacent lung; approximately 28 were also among that lung's top 100. Because multi-region tumor sequencing was not performed, intratumor heterogeneity could not be ruled out.

V is cut by 7 bases and J by 5 bases, and the space between the germline ends is 26 bases. Via the germline V gene, CDR1 is MDHEN and CDR2 SYDVKM. There are 17 amino acids in the CDR3, from cysteine to phenylalanine inclusive. The sequence is cut down to CDR3 DNA, 51 bases in frame from base 1. The clonotype originates from a female donor older than 55 with stage II squamous cell lung carcinoma. The sequencing here drew on normal lung tissue next to the tumor, taken before any cancer treatment. The sequence is built from TRBV28 and TRBJ1-2; a tentative D call is TRBD1 (5 bases match). For the CDR3, the sequence is CASTFHPSGTVDYGYTF. The DNA sequence follows: TGTGCCAGCACCTTTCATCCGTCCGGGACGGTGGATTATGGCTACACCTTC.